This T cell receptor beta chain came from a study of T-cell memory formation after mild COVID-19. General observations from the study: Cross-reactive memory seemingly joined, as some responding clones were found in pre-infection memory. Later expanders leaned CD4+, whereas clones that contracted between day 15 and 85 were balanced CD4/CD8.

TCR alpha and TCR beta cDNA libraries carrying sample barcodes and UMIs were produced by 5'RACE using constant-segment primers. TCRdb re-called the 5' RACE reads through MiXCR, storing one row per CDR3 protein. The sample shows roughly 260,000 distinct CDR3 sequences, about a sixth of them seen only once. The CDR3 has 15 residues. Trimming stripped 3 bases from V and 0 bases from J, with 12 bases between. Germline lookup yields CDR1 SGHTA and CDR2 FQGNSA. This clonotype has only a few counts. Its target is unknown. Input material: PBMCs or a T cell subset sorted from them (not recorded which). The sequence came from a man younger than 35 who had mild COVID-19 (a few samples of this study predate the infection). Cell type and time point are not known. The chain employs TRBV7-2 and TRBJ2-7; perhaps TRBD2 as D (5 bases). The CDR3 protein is CASSFESGYSYEQYV. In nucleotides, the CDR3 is TGTGCCAGCAGCTTCGAAAGCGGATACTCCTACGAGCAGTACGTC.